This TCR beta chain was identified in a study of blood T cell repertoires in COVID-19. Study context: Some COVID-19 samples were acute and others convalescent; all came from the United States, Italy and Spain. PBMCs, B-cell-depleted T cells, or T cells were the source of the cDNA or gDNA that made up the material.

TCRdb keeps only in-frame clones here, not all; method: immunoSEQ multiplex PCR. The table includes about 280,000 clones, approximately 90% detected once. Participants had their cohort set by participant-reported clinical history. V was shortened by 2 bases and J by 6 bases, with 8 bases between the two germline ends. CDR3 length equals 13 residues. Germline V gene sequence: CDR1 MRHNA, CDR2 SNTAGT. This TCR was sampled from a man aged 35-49 years who had been exposed to COVID-19. The chain employs TRBV6-4 and TRBJ2-1; maybe TRBD2 (5 bases). The specimen sequenced was PBMCs or T cells enriched from blood (not recorded which). The CDR3 DNA sequence: TGTGCCAGCAGTGACGAAGCGGCCAATGAGCAGTTCTTC. Its translation: CASSDEAANEQFF.